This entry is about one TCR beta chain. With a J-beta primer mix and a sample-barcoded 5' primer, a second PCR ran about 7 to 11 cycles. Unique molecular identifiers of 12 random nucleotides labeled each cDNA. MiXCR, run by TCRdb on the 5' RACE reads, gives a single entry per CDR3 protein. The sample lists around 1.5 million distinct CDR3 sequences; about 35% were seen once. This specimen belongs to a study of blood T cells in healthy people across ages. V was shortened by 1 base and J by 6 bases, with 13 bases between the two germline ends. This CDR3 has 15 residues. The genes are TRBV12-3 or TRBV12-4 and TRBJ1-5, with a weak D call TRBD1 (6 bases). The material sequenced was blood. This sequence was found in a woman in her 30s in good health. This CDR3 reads CASSLVGGGGQPQHF. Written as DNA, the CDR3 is TGTGCCAGCAGTTTAGTAGGGGGGGGGGGTCAGCCCCAGCATTTT.